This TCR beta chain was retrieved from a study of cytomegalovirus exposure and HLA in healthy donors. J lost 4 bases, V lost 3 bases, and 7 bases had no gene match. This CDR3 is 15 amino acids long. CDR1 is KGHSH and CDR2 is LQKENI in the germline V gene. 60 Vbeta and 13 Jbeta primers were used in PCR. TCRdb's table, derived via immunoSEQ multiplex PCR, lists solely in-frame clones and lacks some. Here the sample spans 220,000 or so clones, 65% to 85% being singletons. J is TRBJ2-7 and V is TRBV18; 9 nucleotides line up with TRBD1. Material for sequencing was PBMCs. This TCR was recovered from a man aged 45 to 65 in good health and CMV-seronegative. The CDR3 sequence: CASSPPNRGHYEQYF. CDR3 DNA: TGTGCCAGCTCACCTCCAAACAGGGGGCATTACGAGCAGTACTTC.